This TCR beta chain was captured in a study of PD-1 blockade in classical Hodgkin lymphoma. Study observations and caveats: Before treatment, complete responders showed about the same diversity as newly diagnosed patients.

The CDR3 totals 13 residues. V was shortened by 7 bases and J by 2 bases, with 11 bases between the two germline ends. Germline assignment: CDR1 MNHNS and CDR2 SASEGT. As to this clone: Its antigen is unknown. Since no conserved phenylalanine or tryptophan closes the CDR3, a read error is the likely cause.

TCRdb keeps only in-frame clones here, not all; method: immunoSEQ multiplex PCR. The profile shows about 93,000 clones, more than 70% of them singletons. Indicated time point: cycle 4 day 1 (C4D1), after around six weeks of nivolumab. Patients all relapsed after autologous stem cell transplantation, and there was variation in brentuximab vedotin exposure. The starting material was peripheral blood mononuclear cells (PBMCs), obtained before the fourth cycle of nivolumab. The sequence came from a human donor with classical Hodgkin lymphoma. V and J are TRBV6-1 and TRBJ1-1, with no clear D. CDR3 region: CASIAPRNTEAFL. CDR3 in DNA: TGTGCCAGCATAGCTCCTCGTAACACTGAAGCTTTCCTT.